A single sample gave rise to the 7 T cell receptor beta chains below, sequenced in a study of OX40 agonist ivuxolimab in advanced cancers. Here immunoSEQ multiplex PCR was the method, and the copy in TCRdb shows in-frame clones only, minus some. The data show tens of thousands of clones, around 85% seen once. The sequenced sample was CD4+ or CD8+ T cells sorted from blood, obtained in a trial of the OX40 agonist ivuxolimab. The receptors shown here come from an adult with an advanced solid tumor such as melanoma, head and neck, liver or kidney cancer.

V is TRBV5-1 and J is TRBJ2-4; 11 bases map to TRBD2. CDR1 SGHRS and CDR2 YFSETQ come from the germline V gene. J was trimmed by 0 bases and V by 0 bases; bases with no gene match: 5. The CDR3 is made up of 18 amino acids. For the CDR3, the DNA is TGCGCCAGCAGCTTGGAGACTAGCGGGGAACTAGCCAAAAACATTCAGTACTTC. As protein: CASSLETSGELAKNIQYF.

The chain couples TRBV5-1 to TRBJ2-3, with a weak D call TRBD1 (5 bases). The CDR3 is made up of 14 amino acids. Germline V gives CDR1 SGHRS, CDR2 YFSETQ. V lost 4 bases, J lost 1 base, and 10 bases lay in between. The CDR3 coding sequence is TGCGCCAGCAGCCCGCCGACAGGCACAGATACGCAGTATTTT. This translates into CASSPPTGTDTQYF.

This chain links TRBV5-1 with TRBJ1-2, with 8 nucleotides matching TRBD1. Trimming at V came to 4 bases and at J to 3 bases, leaving 2 bases not matched to a gene. This CDR3 spans 13 amino acids. Per the germline V gene, CDR1 is SGHRS and CDR2 is YFSETQ. DNA for the CDR3: TGCGCCAGCAGCCCACAGGGGGACTATGGCTACACCTTC. Translating it yields CASSPQGDYGYTF.

The V gene is TRBV18, the J gene TRBJ1-1; D perhaps matches TRBD1 (5 bases). CDR3 length equals 11 residues. Germline V lookup: CDR1 KGHSH, CDR2 LQKENI. V was clipped by 5 bases and J by 7 bases, with 8 bases between them. The CDR3: CASSRDSEAFF. CDR3 DNA: TGTGCCAGCTCAAGAGACAGTGAAGCTTTCTTT.

The V gene is TRBV2, the J gene TRBJ1-1; D is possibly TRBD1 (6 bases). The CDR3 extends over 15 amino acids. The ends were cut back, 6 bases at V and 1 base at J, with 15 bases in the middle. Per germline, CDR1 SNHLY and CDR2 FYNNEI. The CDR3 region has the DNA TGTGCCAGCAGGGTCGCCGGGACACCGAACACTGAAGCTTTCTTT. Its translation: CASRVAGTPNTEAFF.

The chain combines TRBV27 with TRBJ1-4; D possibly corresponds to TRBD1 (6 bases). Germline values: CDR1 MNHEY, CDR2 SMNVEV (reference sequence). The V end lost 4 bases, the J end lost 7 bases, and 13 bases lay between the germline ends. CDR3 length: 14 amino acids. CDR3 DNA: TGTGCCAGCAGTTCGGCGGAGGGGGGTGAAAAACTGTTTTTT. Encoded protein: CASSSAEGGEKLFF. The variable domain in full, with the rest retrieved from reference TRBV27 and TRBJ1-4, is EAQVTQNPRYLITVTGKKLTVTCSQNMNHEYMSWYRQDPGLGLRQIYYSMNVEVTDKGDVPEGYKVSRKEKRNFPLILESPSPNQTSLYFCASSSAEGGEKLFFGSGTQLSVL.

The chain combines TRBV7-9 with TRBJ2-1; D might be TRBD1 (6 bases). CDR3 size: 12 residues. CDR1 is SEHNR, CDR2 FQNEAQ, per germline (reference sequence). V was pared by 2 bases and J by 8 bases, with 7 bases between. The CDR3 loop reads CASSLQGHEQFF. CDR3 DNA: TGTGCCAGCAGCTTACAGGGGCATGAGCAGTTCTTC.